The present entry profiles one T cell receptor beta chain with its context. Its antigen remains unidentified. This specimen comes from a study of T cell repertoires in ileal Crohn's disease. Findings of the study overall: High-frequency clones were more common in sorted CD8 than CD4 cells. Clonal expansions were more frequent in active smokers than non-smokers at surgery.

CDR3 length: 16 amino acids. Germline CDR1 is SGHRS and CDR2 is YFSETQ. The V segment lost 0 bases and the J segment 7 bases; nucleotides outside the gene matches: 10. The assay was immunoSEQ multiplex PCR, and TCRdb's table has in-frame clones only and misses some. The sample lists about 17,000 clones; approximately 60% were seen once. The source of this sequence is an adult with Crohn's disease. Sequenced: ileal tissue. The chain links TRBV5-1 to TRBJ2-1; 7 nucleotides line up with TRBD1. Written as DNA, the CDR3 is TGCGCCAGCAGCTTGGCGACAGGAGGCAGGGGGAATGAGCAGTTCTTC. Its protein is CASSLATGGRGNEQFF. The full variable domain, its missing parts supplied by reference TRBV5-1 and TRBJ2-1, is KAGVTQTPRYLIKTRGQQVTLSCSPISGHRSVSWYQQTPGQGLQFLFEYFSETQRNKGNFPGRFSGRQFSNSRSEMNVSTLELGDSALYLCASSLATGGRGNEQFFGPGTRLTVL.